This T cell receptor beta chain appears in the sequencing data of a study of T cells after somatic rescue of genetic block. V shed 2 bases and J shed 4 bases, with 6 bases lying between them. This CDR3 has 12 amino acids. Germline CDR1 reads MGHRA; CDR2 reads YSYEKL. To note about this clone: Other DNA sequences in the sample encode the same CDR3.

The protocol was immunoSEQ multiplex PCR, while the TCRdb copy is restricted to in-frame clones and leaves out a portion. This sample yields roughly 51,000 clones, of which 90% to 97% are seen a single time; around 0.083% belongs to the top ten. The chain links TRBV4-1 to TRBJ2-7; the D gene is possibly TRBD1 (6 bases). This clonotype originated in a child less than two years old. The material sequenced was peripheral blood mononuclear cells (PBMCs). DNA for the CDR3: TGCGCCAGCAGCCAAACAGGGTACGAGCAGTACTTC. Amino acid sequence: CASSQTGYEQYF.